These T cell receptor beta chains were read from a single sample in a study of T cell responses to AZD1222 COVID-19 vaccine. Some clones are missing from TCRdb's copy, which holds only in-frame ones; the method was immunoSEQ multiplex PCR. The sample has 90,000 to 150,000 clones; around 86% are singletons. This material consisted of peripheral blood, taken on day 0 of AZD1222 vaccination. The source is an adult in good health. Both conserved end residues are part of each CDR3. The D gene is left open where the match is weak. Clone size is shown for a subset of rows, as once, few, many or a class of expanded clone.

>-|TRBJ1-1|TRBV19|TRBD1
TGTGCCAGTAGTATCTGGTCGTCAGGGGGGAACACTGAAGCTTTCTTT
CASSIWSSGGNTEAFF
>-|TRBJ2-5|TRBV27|-
TGTGCCAGCCAGACCTCGAGGGGAGAGACCCAGTACTTC
CASQTSRGETQYF
>-|TRBJ1-1|TRBV2|-
TGTGCCAGCAGTGGCGGGGCGAACACTGAAGCTTTCTTT
CASSGGANTEAFF
>-|TRBJ1-3|TRBV3-1/TRBV3-2|-
TGTGCCAGCAGGACCCAAGGGGTTGGAAACACCATATATTTT
CASRTQGVGNTIYF
>-|TRBJ1-1|TRBV3-1/TRBV3-2|-
TGTGCCAGCAGCCGGGGAACTGAAGCTTTCTTT
CASSRGTEAFF
>-|TRBJ1-5|TRBV9|-
TGTGCCAGCAGCGTGGGGGGGTCGAGCAATCAGCCCCAGCATTTT
CASSVGGSSNQPQHF
>-|TRBJ2-7|TRBV21-1|-
TGTGCCAGCAGCAAAGCCGAGGGGGCAGGCGAGCAGTACTTC
CASSKAEGAGEQYF
>-|TRBJ1-1|TRBV5-1|-
TGCGCCAGCAGCCCCCGCGAGGGAACGAACACTGAAGCTTTCTTT
CASSPREGTNTEAFF
>-|TRBJ1-6|TRBV3-1/TRBV3-2|TRBD1
TGTGCCAGCAGCCTGAAGAGGGGGGGGAACAGGGGAGTGTACTCACCCCTCCACTTT
CASSLKRGGNRGVYSPLHF
>-|TRBJ1-2|TRBV7-3|TRBD1
TGTGCCAGCAGCTTGTGGTCAGGGGGTGATAGGTTTTTC
CASSLWSGGDRFF
>-|TRBJ2-7|TRBV21-1|-
TGTGCCAGCAGCCCCCAACGGAAAGGGGACTTCCCTTCCTACGAGCAGTACTTC
CASSPQRKGDFPSYEQYF
>-|TRBJ1-4|TRBV27|-
TGTGCCAGCAAGGCGGGGGGGGAAAAACTGTTTTTT
CASKAGGEKLFF
>-|TRBJ2-7|TRBV7-2|TRBD1
TGTGCCAGCAGCTTAGGCCAGGGGGACCTATACGAGCAGTACTTC
CASSLGQGDLYEQYF
>-|TRBJ2-7|TRBV11-2|-
TGTGCCAGCGTCCCTCGATGGAGCTCCTACGAGCAGTACTTC
CASVPRWSSYEQYF
>once|TRBJ1-2|TRBV11-2|TRBD1
TGTGCCAGCAGCTTAGTAGGAGGGGACAGGGGCTTATATGGCTACACCTTC
CASSLVGGDRGLYGYTF
>-|TRBJ2-7|TRBV30|-
TGTGCCTGGAGTGTATCTAACTCCCAGCAGTACTTC
CAWSVSNSQQYF
>-|TRBJ1-2|TRBV7-3|TRBD1
TGTGCCAGCAGCTTATTGGACAGGGGCTCTGGTTATGGCTACACCTTC
CASSLLDRGSGYGYTF
>-|TRBJ1-5|TRBV10-1|-
TGCGCCAGCAGTGCGGGGAAGAGCAATCAGCCCCAGCATTTT
CASSAGKSNQPQHF
>-|TRBJ1-5|TRBV6-5|-
TGTGCCAGCAGCGCCAAGGGGGTTGGTAATCAGCCCCAGCATTTT
CASSAKGVGNQPQHF
>-|TRBJ2-3|TRBV4-1|TRBD1
TGCGCCAGCAGCCAGGAAGACAGGGCCTCTTACACAGATACGCAGTATTTT
CASSQEDRASYTDTQYF
>-|TRBJ1-1|TRBV28|TRBD1
TGTGCCAGCAGTTTCGAAACGAGGGACAGGGCTTTCTTT
CASSFETRDRAFF
>-|TRBJ2-4|TRBV27|-
TGTGCCAGCACCCAAGGGAAGGGGCCTGGGGAAAACATTCAGTACTTC
CASTQGKGPGENIQYF
>-|TRBJ2-1|TRBV19|-
TGTGCCAGTAGTATAGGGGCAGGGTCCAATGAGCAGTTCTTC
CASSIGAGSNEQFF
>-|TRBJ1-3|TRBV6-5|-
TGTGCCAGCAGCAGGACTGGAAACACCATATATTTT
CASSRTGNTIYF
>-|TRBJ2-2|TRBV10-1|-
TGCGCCAGCAGTGAGACGCTAGGCACCGGGGAGCTGTTTTTT
CASSETLGTGELFF
>-|TRBJ2-7|TRBV29-1|TRBD2
TGCAGCGTTGCCATAAACCGGCGGGGGGACGAGCAGTACTTC
CSVAINRRGDEQYF
>-|TRBJ2-7|TRBV4-3|-
TGCGCCAGCAGCCAAGATGTGGGTCGCGAGCAGTACTTC
CASSQDVGREQYF
>-|TRBJ2-1|TRBV3-1/TRBV3-2|-
TGTGCCAGCAGCCAAGATAGGGGCCGCCCCAATGAGCAGTTCTTC
CASSQDRGRPNEQFF
>-|TRBJ1-2|TRBV19|-
TGTGCCAGTAGTCCTTCGGGGTCACAAACTGGTGGCTACACCTTC
CASSPSGSQTGGYTF
>once|TRBJ1-5|TRBV28|-
TGTGCCAGCAGGAAGGATTTTCAGCCCCAGCATTTT
CASRKDFQPQHF
>-|TRBJ2-7|TRBV5-4|-
TGTGCCAGCAGGGCCGGGACACGAGAACGTGGTTACGAGCAGTACTTC
CASRAGTRERGYEQYF
>once|TRBJ2-4|TRBV7-2|-
TGTGCCAGCAGCTTATTAGGGGGAGGGTTAGCCAAAAACATTCAGTACTTC
CASSLLGGGLAKNIQYF
>-|TRBJ1-5|TRBV28|TRBD1
TGTGCCAGCAGTCCAGGGGGTTTCAATCAGCCCCAGCATTTT
CASSPGGFNQPQHF
>-|TRBJ1-6|TRBV4-1|-
TGCGCCAGCAGCCAAGAGGGTCAGGGTGCAGCCTATAATTCACCCCTCCACTTT
CASSQEGQGAAYNSPLHF
>-|TRBJ2-3|TRBV3-1/TRBV3-2|-
TGTGCCAGCAGCCGGGGGAACACAGATACGCAGTATTTT
CASSRGNTDTQYF
>-|TRBJ2-1|TRBV9|TRBD2
TGTGCCAGCAGCGTAGGGCGGGAGTTCTACAATGAGCAGTTCTTC
CASSVGREFYNEQFF
>-|TRBJ2-1|TRBV14|-
TGTGCCAGCAGCCAAGATAAGCTCGCCCAGTTCTTC
CASSQDKLAQFF
>-|TRBJ2-2|TRBV6-5|TRBD1
TGTGCCACCGACGCGACAGGGTCCGGGGAGCTGTTTTTT
CATDATGSGELFF
>-|TRBJ2-7|TRBV27|-
TGTGCCAGCAGTAGGGGGGGGTTTGCCTACGAGCAGTACTTC
CASSRGGFAYEQYF
>once|TRBJ2-1|TRBV7-9|-
TGTGCCAGCAGCTTTGGGCCCTACAATGAGCAGTTCTTC
CASSFGPYNEQFF
>-|TRBJ1-5|TRBV7-9|-
TGTGCCAGCAGCAAGATGGGTCTGGGGCAGCCCCAGCATTTT
CASSKMGLGQPQHF
>-|TRBJ1-4|TRBV24-1|-
TGTGCCACCAGTGATTCGCCCCCCGGAGGTAATGAAAAACTGTTTTTT
CATSDSPPGGNEKLFF
>-|TRBJ1-2|TRBV28|-
TGTGCCAGCGGTTATCTCAGGGAAAACTATGGCTACACCTTC
CASGYLRENYGYTF
>-|TRBJ2-7|TRBV28|TRBD2
TGTACGGCGGGGGGGCGGGACTACGAGCAGTACTTC
CTAGGRDYEQYF
>once|TRBJ1-2|TRBV19|-
TGTGCCAGTACCAACCGACTGGTCTATGGCTACACCTTC
CASTNRLVYGYTF
>once|TRBJ2-6|TRBV7-9|-
TGTGCCAGCAGCTCCTCTGGGGCCAACGTCCTGACTTTC
CASSSSGANVLTF
>-|TRBJ2-3|TRBV19|-
TGTGCCAGTAGTATTCGCAGACTTCCCACAGATACGCAGTATTTT
CASSIRRLPTDTQYF
>-|TRBJ2-7|TRBV15|TRBD1
TGTGCCACCAGCAGAGCCGGGACAGGGATTTACGAGCAGTACTTC
CATSRAGTGIYEQYF
>-|TRBJ2-1|TRBV4-3|TRBD2
TGCGCCAGCAGCCAAGATCGAGCGGCCGGGAGGTACAATGAGCAGTTCTTC
CASSQDRAAGRYNEQFF
>-|TRBJ2-2|TRBV27|TRBD1
TGTGCCAGCAATAAGGGACAGCTCACCGGGGAGCTGTTTTTT
CASNKGQLTGELFF